This entry lists 31 T cell receptor beta chains sequenced from one sample in a study of shared clonotypes between healthy human individuals. TCRdb's table, derived via immunoSEQ multiplex PCR, lists solely in-frame clones and lacks some. The profile covers more than 2 million clones, with 95% appearing a single time and 0.1% to 0.15% taken by the ten largest. Material: naive CD4+ T cells sorted from blood. Stated subset: CD45RA+ positively selected. All receptors derive from a man between 18 and 35 years old in good health.

The chain uses TRBV28 and TRBJ2-7; the D gene is possibly TRBD1 (5 bases). The CDR3 totals 13 residues. The ends were cut back, 6 bases at V and 0 bases at J, with 9 bases in the middle. The germline V gene has CDR1 MDHEN and CDR2 SYDVKM. CDR3 bases: TGTGCCAGCAGACCTGACAGCTCCTACGAGCAGTACTTC. Translating it yields CASRPDSSYEQYF.

On this clone: Other DNA sequences of this sample code for an identical CDR3. In DNA form, the CDR3 reads TGTGCCAGCAGCGTAGAGGGGGGACGGAATTCACCCCTCCACTTT. This gives the protein CASSVEGGRNSPLHF. The chain is built from TRBV9 and TRBJ1-6; tentative D call: TRBD1 (6 bases). The germline V gene encodes CDR1 SGDLS and CDR2 YYNGEE. V lost 0 bases, J lost 7 bases, and 11 bases lay in between. The CDR3 has 15 amino acids.

A single count supports this clone. The chain joins TRBV6-6 to TRBJ2-3; 8 nucleotides agree with TRBD2. Germline trimming cut 7 bases from V and 6 bases from J; bases unmatched to any gene: 15. The germline V gene has CDR1 MNHNY and CDR2 SVGAGI (reference sequence). The CDR3 runs to 16 residues. The CDR3 loop is CASNNLGLAGRDTQYF. The CDR3 DNA sequence: TGTGCCAGCAATAACCTCGGACTAGCAGGAAGGGATACGCAGTATTTT.

The J gene is TRBJ1-2, the V gene TRBV7-8; tentative D call: TRBD1 (5 bases). There are 15 residues in the CDR3. Trimming left V 4 bases short and J 4 bases short, with 16 bases between. CDR1 is SGHVS and CDR2 is FQNEAQ in the germline V gene. CDR3 sequence (DNA): TGTGCCAGCAGCTATAACGAAGACAGTGCCTATGGCTACACCTTC. This codes for CASSYNEDSAYGYTF.

The chain employs TRBV5-3 and TRBJ2-3, with TRBD2 matching over 11 bases. TRBV5-3 counts as an open reading frame of uncertain function. The trim removed 3 bases at V and 2 bases at J, leaving 5 bases unmatched. The CDR3 covers 16 residues. CDR3 protein: CARSSGTSGVTDTQYF. The CDR3, as DNA: TGTGCCAGAAGCTCTGGGACTAGCGGTGTCACAGATACGCAGTATTTT.

This clone was seen just once. Other DNA sequences in this sample translate to the same CDR3. The chain uses TRBV11-2 and TRBJ2-7, with 7 positions matching TRBD1. Germline V lookup: CDR1 SGHAT, CDR2 FQNNGV. This CDR3 has 15 amino acids. The V gene end was trimmed by 1 base and the J gene end by 4 bases; junction bases not matched to a gene: 7. CDR3 DNA: TGTGCCAGCAGCTTAGGATGGGACAGTCCATACGAGCAGTACTTC. Translation gives CASSLGWDSPYEQYF.

The V gene is TRBV27, the J gene TRBJ1-4; possible D gene TRBD1, 6 bases. The CDR3 is made up of 15 amino acids. Trimming left V 5 bases short and J 5 bases short, with 15 bases between. The germline gives CDR1 MNHEY, CDR2 SMNVEV (reference sequence). CDR3 nucleotides: TGTGCCAGCAGTCCGCGGGGGGGCTTCAATGAAAAACTGTTTTTT. Its translation: CASSPRGGFNEKLFF.

The CDR3 is CASSTGFSNQPQHF. The CDR3 bases are TGTGCCAGCAGTACAGGGTTTAGCAATCAGCCCCAGCATTTT. The rearrangement uses TRBV28 and TRBJ1-5; a weak D match, TRBD1 (6 bases). The V gene's germline CDR1 is MDHEN and CDR2 SYDVKM. This CDR3 has 14 amino acids. V lost 5 bases and J 0 bases, leaving 8 bases between the germline ends.

The rearrangement uses TRBV30 and TRBJ2-5; 12 positions agree with TRBD2. The DNA matches TRBJ2-7 better at its end, which makes the J call doubtful. There are 16 residues in the CDR3. Germline-derived CDR1 and CDR2 are GTSNPN and SVGIG (reference sequence). The CDR3 DNA sequence: TGTGCCTGGAGTGTACTAGGACTAGCGGGAAGATACGAGCAGTACTTC. Residues: CAWSVLGLAGRYEQYF.

This chain links TRBV5-1 with TRBJ2-7; D is perhaps TRBD1 or TRBD2 (5 bases each). Per germline, CDR1 SGHRS and CDR2 YFSETQ. V was cut by 3 bases and J by 6 bases, with 16 bases left in between. The CDR3 contains 14 residues. CDR3 nucleotide sequence: TGCGCCAGCAGCTCCTTCAGGGCAGGGAGCGAGCAGTACTTC. It yields the protein CASSSFRAGSEQYF. Variable domain in full (rest from reference TRBV5-1 and TRBJ2-7): KAGVTQTPRYLIKTRGQQVTLSCSPISGHRSVSWYQQTPGQGLQFLFEYFSETQRNKGNFPGRFSGRQFSNSRSEMNVSTLELGDSALYLCASSSFRAGSEQYFGPGTRLTVT.

The genes are TRBV6-5 and TRBJ2-5, with TRBD1 identical over 9 bases. The DNA end lines up better with TRBJ2-7; the J call may be wrong. The CDR3 is 14 residues long. Germline V gives CDR1 MNHEY, CDR2 SVGAGI. The CDR3 DNA follows: TGTGCCAGCAGTCGGGACAGGGCAATTTACGAGCAGTACTTC. It encodes CASSRDRAIYEQYF.

The V and J genes are TRBV5-4 and TRBJ2-6; D gene unclear. Germline loops: CDR1 SGHNT, CDR2 YYREEE (reference sequence). This CDR3 contains 15 residues. V lost 4 bases, J lost 1 base, and 9 bases lay in between. The CDR3 here is CASSDERSGANVLTF. The CDR3 bases are TGTGCCAGCAGCGACGAGAGGTCTGGGGCCAACGTCCTGACTTTC.

In DNA form, the CDR3 reads TGTGCCATAAAGGACATTTCCCCGGGGGCCATATATTTT. Encoded protein: CAIKDISPGAIYF. The chain recombines TRBV2 with TRBJ1-3; the D gene is possibly TRBD1 (5 bases). Germline V gene lookup returns CDR1 SNHLY and CDR2 FYNNEI. Trimming left V 10 bases short and J 11 bases short, with 21 bases between. This CDR3 comprises 13 residues. Together with reference TRBV2 and TRBJ1-3, the CDR3 gives the full variable domain: EPEVTQTPSHQVTQMGQEVILRCVPISNHLYFYWYRQILGQKVEFLVSFYNNEISEKSEIFDDQFSVERPDGSNFTLKIRSTKLEDSAMYFCAIKDISPGAIYFGEGSWLTVV.

This clone was seen only once. The rearrangement uses TRBV18 and TRBJ1-2; tentatively, D is TRBD1 (5 bases). The CDR3 contains 15 residues. CDR1 and CDR2 from the germline V gene are KGHSH and LQKENI. V was clipped by 0 bases and J by 2 bases, with 10 bases between them. This CDR3 is CASSPPGAQNYGYTF. Here the CDR3 DNA reads TGTGCCAGCTCACCACCAGGGGCACAAAACTATGGCTACACCTTC.

The chain has TRBV10-3 and TRBJ1-2; possibly TRBD1 for D (6 bases). Germline lookup yields CDR1 ENHRY and CDR2 SYGVKD. The CDR3 has 11 amino acids. The germline V and J ends were trimmed by 6 bases and 6 bases, with 8 bases remaining between them. The CDR3 reads CAISHRDGYTF. The CDR3 nucleotides are TGTGCCATCAGCCACAGGGATGGCTACACCTTC.

The chain joins TRBV5-1 to TRBJ2-2; D possibly corresponds to TRBD1 (7 bases). This CDR3 has 15 residues. V lost 3 bases and J 6 bases, leaving 15 bases between the germline ends. CDR1 and CDR2 (germline): SGHRS, YFSETQ. The DNA of the CDR3 is TGCGCCAGCAGCTACGGGAGACAGGGATCCGGGGAGCTGTTTTTT. Translated: CASSYGRQGSGELFF.

This clone appeared once. The V call is TRBV30, the J call TRBJ2-2, with 12 bases matching TRBD2. The CDR3 loop spans 18 amino acids. J lost 4 bases, V lost 0 bases, and 9 bases had no gene match. Germline V gene lookup returns CDR1 GTSNPN and CDR2 SVGIG (reference sequence). The CDR3 spells CAWSVQRTSGASTGELFF. CDR3 bases: TGTGCCTGGAGTGTACAGAGGACTAGCGGGGCCAGCACCGGGGAGCTGTTTTTT.

The V call is TRBV5-1, the J call TRBJ2-2; D call uncertain. Trimming pared 1 base from V and 1 base from J, leaving 5 bases between. Germline lookup yields CDR1 SGHRS and CDR2 YFSETQ. The CDR3 has 14 residues. This CDR3 is CASSLPGNTGELFF. For the CDR3, the DNA is TGCGCCAGCAGCTTGCCTGGGAACACCGGGGAGCTGTTTTTT.

A remark on this clone: One end of the junction is discordant with germline, which a read error may explain. CDR3 protein: CATAPGQGTQKNF. The CDR3 DNA reads TGTGCCACCGCACCGGGACAGGGGACTCAAAAAAATTTT. The rearrangement links TRBV19 to TRBJ1-3; TRBD1 matches at 10 bases. Germline loops: CDR1 LNHDA, CDR2 SQIVND (reference sequence). The CDR3 sequence is 13 residues long.

The J gene is TRBJ2-7, the V gene TRBV4-2, with D perhaps given as TRBD1 or TRBD2 (5 bases each). This CDR3 region has 14 residues. V shed 2 bases and J shed 3 bases, with 11 bases lying between them. Germline-derived CDR1 and CDR2 are LGHNA and YNFKEQ. As DNA, the CDR3 is TGTGCCAGCAGCCAACGGGACGGTTACTACGAGCAGTACTTC. Its translation is CASSQRDGYYEQYF.

The CDR3 DNA reads as TGTGCCAGCAGCTTGGTCGCTAGTTTAGGAGAGACCCAGTACTTC. The encoded protein is CASSLVASLGETQYF. The V gene is TRBV5-5, the J gene TRBJ2-5, with D uncertain. Trimming removed 0 bases at V and 4 bases at J, with 13 bases between. CDR1 and CDR2 from the germline V gene are SGHKS and YYEKEE (reference sequence). The length of the CDR3 is 15 residues.

The chain recombines TRBV5-1 with TRBJ2-1; no clear D gene. The CDR3 loop spans 14 amino acids. Per the germline V gene, CDR1 is SGHRS and CDR2 is YFSETQ. Trimming removed 1 base from V and 5 bases from J, with 10 bases in between. The CDR3 bases are TGCGCCAGCAGCTTGTTAGCTTATAACAATGAGCAGTTCTTC. Protein: CASSLLAYNNEQFF.

The J gene is TRBJ2-5, the V gene TRBV19; weak D call: TRBD1 (5 bases). Germline V gives CDR1 LNHDA, CDR2 SQIVND (reference sequence). The CDR3 length is 14 residues. The V end lost 1 base, the J end lost 2 bases, and 8 bases lay between the germline ends. The chain's CDR3 is CASSIAGKQETQYF. As DNA, the CDR3 is TGTGCCAGTAGTATAGCAGGGAAACAAGAGACCCAGTACTTC.

In this sample, this clone turned up once. The chain combines TRBV7-8 with TRBJ1-2; D is ambiguous. There are 13 residues in the CDR3. The germline V gene encodes CDR1 SGHVS and CDR2 FQNEAQ. V lost 1 base and J 2 bases, leaving 5 bases between the germline ends. CDR3 in DNA: TGTGCCAGCAGCTTAGTTGTCAACTATGGCTACACCTTC. Translation: CASSLVVNYGYTF.

In this sample, this clone turned up once. The V gene is TRBV4-3, the J gene TRBJ2-5, with D perhaps TRBD1 (6 bases). The J call could be wrong; TRBJ2-7 is a better fit for the DNA end. CDR1 is LGHNA and CDR2 is YSLEER in the germline V gene. This CDR3 has 15 amino acids. Written as DNA, the CDR3 is TGCGCCAGCAGCCAACTTAGGGGGATTAGCTACGAGCAGTACTTC. Translating it yields CASSQLRGISYEQYF.

This chain links TRBV27 with TRBJ1-3; the D is unclear. This CDR3 contains 14 residues. Trimming cost V 8 bases and J 1 base, with 12 bases left between them. Germline V lookup: CDR1 MNHEY, CDR2 SMNVEV (reference sequence). The CDR3 sequence is CASLAVGSGNTIYF. The CDR3 bases are TGTGCCAGCCTCGCGGTGGGTTCTGGAAACACCATATATTTT.

In the case of this clone: Within the sample, other DNA sequences also encode this same CDR3. The chain couples TRBV7-9 to TRBJ2-3; D remains ambiguous. Germline CDR1 reads SEHNR; CDR2 reads FQNEAQ (reference sequence). The CDR3 loop spans 12 amino acids. Trimming shortened V by 5 bases and J by 1 base, and 4 bases separated the two germline ends. CDR3 sequence reads: CASSLGTDTQYF. Here the CDR3 DNA reads TGTGCCAGCAGCCTCGGCACAGATACGCAGTATTTT.

The chain recombines TRBV5-1 with TRBJ2-6, with a possible D match to TRBD2 (5 bases). The CDR3 has 15 residues. CDR1 is SGHRS and CDR2 is YFSETQ in the germline V gene. The V end was cut by 3 bases, the J end by 4 bases, with 11 bases between. DNA for the CDR3: TGCGCCAGCAGCTCGGGAAGAGCCGGGGCCAACGTCCTGACTTTC. Translating it yields CASSSGRAGANVLTF.

This CDR3 reads CASSLRAGQNTEAFF. The DNA for the CDR3 is TGTGCCAGCAGCTTGCGCGCAGGGCAGAACACTGAAGCTTTCTTT. The V gene is TRBV5-6, the J gene TRBJ1-1; perhaps TRBD1 as D (5 bases). Germline CDR1 and CDR2: SGHDT and YYEEEE. The V gene lost 1 base and the J gene lost 1 base, with 11 bases spanning the gap. The CDR3 covers 15 residues.

The CDR3, as DNA: TGCGCCAGCAGCCCTCTGGACCTGACGACCTACGAGCAGTACTTC. It encodes CASSPLDLTTYEQYF. This rearrangement joins TRBV4-1 to TRBJ2-7; D is unclear. The germline V gene encodes CDR1 MGHRA and CDR2 YSYEKL. The CDR3 runs 15 residues. V lost 4 bases, J lost 2 bases, and 15 bases lay in between.

Regarding this clone: This CDR3 is also generated by other DNA sequences in the sample. This CDR3 reads CASSPYSNQPQHF. DNA for the CDR3: TGTGCCAGCAGTCCGTATAGCAATCAGCCCCAGCATTTT. The rearrangement links TRBV27 to TRBJ1-5, with D hard to call. CDR3 length: 13 residues. From germline, CDR1 is MNHEY and CDR2 SMNVEV (reference sequence). V gave up 5 bases and J gave up 0 bases, with 5 bases separating them.